This TCR beta chain was found in a study of human T cells and chemical hapten exposure. In the study overall: Investigators sensitized 2 cm by 2 cm of upper inner arm skin with 2% DPC.

TCRdb passed the RACE reads through MiXCR, listing each CDR3 protein once. Of over 75,000 distinct CDR3 sequences in the sample, about 11% are singletons; the top ten hold 1% to 1.2%. Findings of the study overall: Healthy people's immune response may differ from that of the donors, who had alopecia.

Time point described: patch test 3, about 24 weeks after DPC sensitization. Sample treatment: therapeutic diphenylcyclopropenone sensitization with weekly scalp DPC. Between the trimmed V and J ends, which lost 3 bases and 6 bases, there was a span of 15 bases. The CDR3 totals 13 residues. Germline CDR1 and CDR2: SQVTM and ANQGSEA. This clonotype was counted ten times or more. Its target is not known. This sequence was found in a woman younger than 45 with alopecia areata. Some clones in this sample may be carry-over from other donors' samples. The chain uses TRBV29-1 and TRBJ2-7; D remains unclear. This specimen consisted of whole blood, obtained in connection with sensitization to the hapten diphenylcyclopropenone (DPC). The CDR3: CSVERLSVGEQYF. CDR3 coding DNA: TGCAGCGTTGAGAGGCTTTCAGTGGGCGAGCAGTACTTC.